The 12 T cell receptor beta chains listed next were all sequenced from one sample in a study of neurological immune-mediated disorders. The sample's time point: longitudinal time-point 2. A single record per CDR3 protein comes from TCRdb applying MiXCR to the 5' RACE reads. The sample lists roughly 34,000 distinct CDR3 sequences, approximately 13% occurring once. Material: PBMCs. These receptors were collected from a woman aged 40 to 50 in good health.

Regarding this clonotype: A much more abundant neighbour one base away suggests this may be a read error. This rearrangement joins TRBV25-1 to TRBJ1-2; no clear D gene. The germline V gene encodes CDR1 MGHDK and CDR2 SYGVNS. The V end was cut by 3 bases, the J end by 5 bases, with 10 bases between. This CDR3 is 13 amino acids long. The CDR3: CASSEITSYGYTF. For the CDR3, the DNA is TGTGCCAGCAGTGAGATAACGTCTTATGGCTACACCTTC.

This clonotype showed up many times. The rearrangement links TRBV9 to TRBJ1-3, with a tentative D call TRBD1 (5 bases). The ends were cut back, 0 bases at V and 2 bases at J, with 12 bases in the middle. CDR3 length equals 16 residues. Germline assignment: CDR1 SGDLS and CDR2 YYNGEE. CDR3 in amino acids: CASSVALWGAGNTIYF. The CDR3 nucleotides read TGTGCCAGCAGCGTAGCTCTCTGGGGGGCTGGAAACACCATATATTTT.

The chain couples TRBV6-1 to TRBJ2-7; 7 bases align to TRBD1. J was trimmed by 4 bases and V by 5 bases; bases with no gene match: 8. Germline V lookup: CDR1 MNHNS, CDR2 SASEGT. CDR3 size: 14 residues. The CDR3 DNA is TGTGCCAGCAGTCTTCGGACAGGTACTTACGAGCAGTACTTC. This codes for CASSLRTGTYEQYF.

This sequence joins TRBV6-5 and TRBJ2-7; a possible D gene is TRBD2 (6 bases). Per the germline V gene, CDR1 is MNHEY and CDR2 is SVGAGI. The V end lost 3 bases, the J end lost 2 bases, and 11 bases lay between the germline ends. This CDR3 spans 14 amino acids. The CDR3 spells CASSYGGKTYEQYF. CDR3 nucleotides: TGTGCCAGCAGTTATGGGGGGAAGACCTACGAGCAGTACTTC.

This clonotype was counted ten times or more. CDR3 DNA: TGCAGTGCTAGCGATCAGGGGGGGGGGACTGAAGCTTTCTTT. As protein: CSASDQGGGTEAFF. This chain connects TRBV20-1 to TRBJ1-1, with TRBD1 identical over 7 bases. The CDR3 is 14 amino acids. Losses at the gene ends were 3 bases for V and 5 bases for J; bases not matched to a gene: 9. Germline V gene data show CDR1 as DFQATT and CDR2 as SNEGSKA (reference sequence).

This clonotype was counted many times. The chain recombines TRBV3-1 with TRBJ2-5, with 10 nucleotides matching TRBD2. CDR1 is LGHDT and CDR2 is YNNKEL in the germline V gene (reference sequence). The junction had 3 bases not matched to a gene; V was cut back by 1 base and J by 4 bases. CDR3 length: 15 residues. The CDR3 sequence: CASSQVGTSAETQYF. CDR3 coding DNA: TGTGCCAGCAGCCAAGTGGGGACTAGCGCAGAGACCCAGTACTTC.

There are many counts of this clonotype. The chain is built from TRBV7-2 and TRBJ2-1, with D unclear. V was clipped by 6 bases and J by 2 bases, with 14 bases between them. The CDR3 is made up of 15 amino acids. Germline assignment: CDR1 SGHTA and CDR2 FQGNSA. The CDR3 sequence is CASSELSRPYNEQFF. CDR3 coding DNA: TGTGCCAGCAGTGAGCTAAGCCGTCCCTACAATGAGCAGTTCTTC. Full variable domain (missing parts from reference TRBV7-2 and TRBJ2-1): GAGVSQSPSNKVTEKGKDVELRCDPISGHTALYWYRQSLGQGLEFLIYFQGNSAPDKSGLPSDRFSAERTGGSVSTLTIQRTQQEDSAVYLCASSELSRPYNEQFFGPGTRLTVL.

At least ten counts were recorded for this clonotype. The chain joins TRBV5-1 to TRBJ2-7; TRBD1 agrees at 8 bases. Germline lookup yields CDR1 SGHRS and CDR2 YFSETQ. CDR3 length: 16 residues. V was pared by 4 bases and J by 1 base, with 10 bases of the junction left unmatched. The CDR3, as DNA: TGCGCCAGCAGCCGGCCAGGGGGCGGACCTTCCTACGAGCAGTACTTC. This translates into CASSRPGGGPSYEQYF.

This clonotype was observed at least ten times. This chain connects TRBV12-3 or TRBV12-4 to TRBJ1-2; 8 nucleotides match TRBD1. CDR3 length: 12 residues. J gave up 8 bases and V 5 bases, and 4 bases lay outside the gene matches. In DNA, the CDR3 is TGTGCCAGCAGTATTCGACAGGGGGGCTACACCTTC. Amino acid sequence: CASSIRQGGYTF.

There are many counts of this clonotype. The V and J genes are TRBV7-2 and TRBJ1-2; 9 nucleotides align to TRBD1. Germline V lookup: CDR1 SGHTA, CDR2 FQGNSA. Trimming removed 4 bases from V and 11 bases from J; junction bases left unmatched: 11. This CDR3 region has 14 residues. In DNA, the CDR3 is TGTGCCAGCAGCTCTCCCGGGACAGGGTATTTTTACACCTTC. Translated, it gives CASSSPGTGYFYTF.

In its sample, this clonotype was seen many times. V usage is TRBV12-3 or TRBV12-4 and J usage is TRBJ1-1; D is undetermined. V shed 0 bases and J shed 4 bases, with 6 bases lying between them. This CDR3 comprises 13 residues. The CDR3 bases are TGTGCCAGCAGTTTAGCGATAACCACTGAAGCTTTCTTT. Translated, it gives CASSLAITTEAFF.

This clonotype showed up many times. The gene calls are TRBV20-1 and TRBJ1-1; no definite D call. Germline values: CDR1 DFQATT, CDR2 SNEGSKA (reference sequence). The CDR3 totals 13 residues. Trimming cost V 3 bases and J 0 bases, with 8 bases left between them. The CDR3 reads CSARRQLNTEAFF. Written as DNA, the CDR3 is TGCAGTGCTAGGCGCCAGCTGAACACTGAAGCTTTCTTT.